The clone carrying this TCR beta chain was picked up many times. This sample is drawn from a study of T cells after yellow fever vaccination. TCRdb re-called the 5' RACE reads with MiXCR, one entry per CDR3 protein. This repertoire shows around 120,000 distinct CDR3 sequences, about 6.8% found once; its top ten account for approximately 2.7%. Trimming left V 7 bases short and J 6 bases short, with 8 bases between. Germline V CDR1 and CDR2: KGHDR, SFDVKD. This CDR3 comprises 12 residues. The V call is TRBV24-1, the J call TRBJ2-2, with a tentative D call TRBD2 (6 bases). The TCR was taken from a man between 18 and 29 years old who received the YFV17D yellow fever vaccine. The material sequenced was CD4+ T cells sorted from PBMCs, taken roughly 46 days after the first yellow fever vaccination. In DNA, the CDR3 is TGTGCCACCAGCAGGGAGGCCGGGGAGCTGTTTTTT. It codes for CATSREAGELFF.